Each of the 27 T cell receptor beta chains below was sequenced from the same sample in a study of blood T cell repertoires in COVID-19. Clones were sequenced by immunoSEQ multiplex PCR, and TCRdb holds only the in-frame ones, with some missing. The table has fewer than 150,000 clones, roughly 85% seen once. Sequencing was carried out using peripheral blood. The receptors shown here come from a middle-aged man with acute or convalescent COVID-19.

The chain links TRBV18 to TRBJ2-1; 8 bases line up with TRBD2. The CDR3 has 15 residues. CDR1 and CDR2 from the germline V gene are KGHSH and LQKENI. The junction had 6 bases not matched to a gene; V was cut back by 2 bases and J by 6 bases. In nucleotides, the CDR3 is TGTGCCAGCTCACCAACCGGGGGGGCCGCCAATGAGCAGTTCTTC. It yields the protein CASSPTGGAANEQFF.

The V and J genes are TRBV19 and TRBJ1-6; no reliable D call. Between the trimmed V and J ends, which lost 3 bases and 0 bases, there was a span of 9 bases. The CDR3 consists of 16 residues. The germline CDR1 and CDR2 sequences are LNHDA and SQIVND (reference sequence). CDR3 sequence: CASSILVSSYNSPLHF. For the CDR3, the DNA is TGTGCCAGTAGTATTTTGGTGAGCTCCTATAATTCACCCCTCCACTTT.

The chain recombines TRBV4-1 with TRBJ2-1; 11 bases match TRBD2. CDR3 length equals 14 residues. Germline V gene data show CDR1 as MGHRA and CDR2 as YSYEKL. After removal of 4 bases from V and 8 bases from J, the junction contained 4 bases not matched to a gene. The CDR3 is CASSRTSGGYEQFF. In DNA form, the CDR3 reads TGCGCCAGCAGCCGAACTAGCGGGGGCTATGAGCAGTTCTTC.

V gene TRBV30 combines with J gene TRBJ1-4, with D unclear. The CDR3 consists of 12 residues. Trimming stripped 2 bases from V and 7 bases from J, with 8 bases between. CDR1 and CDR2 from the germline V gene are GTSNPN and SVGIG (reference sequence). The CDR3, as DNA: TGTGCCTGGAGTAGAGGCAGTGAAAAACTGTTTTTT. It codes for CAWSRGSEKLFF.

The chain uses TRBV7-8 and TRBJ2-7, with TRBD1 identical over 7 bases. The CDR3 extends over 16 amino acids. Germline-derived CDR1 and CDR2 are SGHVS and FQNEAQ. Unmatched junction bases numbered 12, after V lost 7 bases and J lost 0 bases. The CDR3, as DNA: TGTGCCAGCAAGCTAACTCCGGGACAGAGCTCCTACGAGCAGTACTTC. Its protein is CASKLTPGQSSYEQYF. Filled out from reference TRBV7-8 and TRBJ2-7, the complete variable domain reads GAGVSQSPRYKVAKRGQDVALRCDPISGHVSLFWYQQALGQGPEFLTYFQNEAQLDKSGLPSDRFFAERPEGSVSTLKIQRTQQEDSAVYLCASKLTPGQSSYEQYFGPGTRLTVT.

In this sample, this clone turned up a few times. This chain connects TRBV10-3 to TRBJ2-3; 13 bases are shared with TRBD2. Losses at the gene ends were 6 bases for V and 1 base for J; bases not matched to a gene: 4. Germline CDR1 reads ENHRY; CDR2 reads SYGVKD. CDR3 length equals 16 residues. The CDR3 loop is CAISGLAGVGTDTQYF. CDR3 sequence (DNA): TGTGCCATCAGCGGACTAGCGGGAGTAGGCACAGATACGCAGTATTTT.

This chain links TRBV5-1 with TRBJ2-2; TRBD1 might be the D (6 bases). There are 16 residues in the CDR3. Germline V gives CDR1 SGHRS, CDR2 YFSETQ. Trimming took off 1 base at V and 2 bases at J, with 12 bases between the two ends. The CDR3 nucleotides read TGCGCCAGCAGCTTGTCCGGGACACTAAACACCGGGGAGCTGTTTTTT. Translating gives CASSLSGTLNTGELFF.

This rearrangement joins TRBV6-2 or TRBV6-3 to TRBJ2-1; TRBD1 matches at 8 bases. This CDR3 contains 14 residues. V lost 4 bases, J lost 4 bases, and 3 bases stayed unmatched. Germline V CDR1 and CDR2: MNHEY, SVGEGT. In nucleotides, the CDR3 is TGTGCCAGCAGTTCGGGACAGGATTACAATGAGCAGTTCTTC. Translation gives CASSSGQDYNEQFF.

This clone was found once. This sequence joins TRBV12-3 or TRBV12-4 and TRBJ1-1; tentative D call: TRBD1 (5 bases). This CDR3 spans 12 amino acids. V was trimmed by 8 bases and J by 4 bases, leaving 11 bases between them. The CDR3: CASSAGGTEAFF. The CDR3 coding sequence is TGTGCCAGCTCGGCGGGGGGCACTGAAGCTTTCTTT.

The chain combines TRBV27 with TRBJ1-6; D remains ambiguous. V was trimmed by 4 bases and J by 7 bases, leaving 11 bases between them. This CDR3 comprises 14 residues. CDR1 and CDR2 (germline): MNHEY, SMNVEV (reference sequence). The CDR3 spells CASSYPAGNSPLHF. The DNA for the CDR3 is TGTGCCAGCAGTTACCCGGCGGGGAATTCACCCCTCCACTTT.

The chain carries TRBV7-3 and TRBJ2-1; D gene unclear. The CDR3 consists of 12 residues. The germline gives CDR1 SGHTA, CDR2 FQGTGA. V was clipped by 5 bases and J by 13 bases, with 15 bases between them. The DNA of the CDR3 is TGTGCCAGCAGCCCGAGACAAGGTTTTCAGTTCTTC. Translation: CASSPRQGFQFF.

V usage is TRBV7-8 and J usage is TRBJ2-2; D is possibly TRBD1 (7 bases). Germline assignment: CDR1 SGHVS and CDR2 FQNEAQ. Trimming shortened V by 1 base and J by 6 bases, and 9 bases separated the two germline ends. This CDR3 comprises 14 residues. CDR3 nucleotides: TGTGCCAGCAGCTTAGGCAGGGGGGCCGGGGAGCTGTTTTTT. Its translation: CASSLGRGAGELFF.

V and J are TRBV18 and TRBJ2-3; D is unresolved. The V end was cut by 0 bases, the J end by 5 bases, with 6 bases between. There are 13 residues in the CDR3. CDR1 is KGHSH and CDR2 is LQKENI in the germline V gene. CDR3 in DNA: TGTGCCAGCTCACCACCTGCGAGAGATACGCAGTATTTT. As protein: CASSPPARDTQYF.

This rearrangement joins TRBV14 to TRBJ1-3; D remains ambiguous. Germline V gene lookup returns CDR1 SGHDN and CDR2 FVKESK. The CDR3 is 15 amino acids. The V gene lost 7 bases and the J gene lost 0 bases, with 13 bases spanning the gap. The CDR3 protein is CASKRSTLSGNTIYF. The DNA for the CDR3 is TGTGCCAGCAAGCGCAGCACCCTCTCTGGAAACACCATATATTTT.

This chain uses TRBV6-1 with TRBJ2-3; 7 bases agree with TRBD1. The CDR3 is 14 residues long. J lost 6 bases, V lost 5 bases, and 8 bases had no gene match. Germline CDR1 reads MNHNS; CDR2 reads SASEGT. CDR3 loop: CASSLTGTGDTQYF. As DNA, the CDR3 is TGTGCCAGCAGTTTGACAGGGACGGGCGATACGCAGTATTTT.

The chain combines TRBV10-3 with TRBJ1-6, with TRBD1 matching 8 bases. Trimming cost V 2 bases and J 9 bases; bases outside gene matches: 3. Germline CDR1 and CDR2: ENHRY and SYGVKD. The CDR3 runs to 14 residues. In nucleotides, the CDR3 is TGTGCCATCAGTGAGGACAGGGGCGGTTCACCCCTCCACTTT. Its translation: CAISEDRGGSPLHF.

The chain recombines TRBV18 with TRBJ1-1; D ambiguous. Looked up from germline, CDR1 is KGHSH and CDR2 is LQKENI. The CDR3 loop spans 13 amino acids. Trimming shortened V by 8 bases and J by 1 base, and 11 bases separated the two germline ends. The CDR3 spells CASGGLGNTEAFF. CDR3 coding DNA: TGTGCCAGCGGAGGGTTGGGGAACACTGAAGCTTTCTTT.

This chain connects TRBV27 to TRBJ1-2; D ambiguous. The V end was cut by 4 bases, the J end by 7 bases, with 16 bases between. The CDR3 covers 14 residues. The germline gives CDR1 MNHEY, CDR2 SMNVEV (reference sequence). CDR3 bases: TGTGCCAGCAGTTCTGGCGGCCTACCGGGTGGCTACACCTTC. Protein: CASSSGGLPGGYTF.

The chain links TRBV27 to TRBJ1-5; no clear D gene. The CDR3 consists of 15 residues. Per germline, CDR1 MNHEY and CDR2 SMNVEV (reference sequence). V was trimmed by 6 bases and J by 4 bases, leaving 16 bases between them. The CDR3 is CASSPLGSQNQPQHF. CDR3 in DNA: TGTGCCAGCAGCCCCCTAGGCAGCCAAAATCAGCCCCAGCATTTT.

The gene calls are TRBV5-4 and TRBJ2-3; 11 positions agree with TRBD1. Losses at the gene ends were 0 bases for V and 1 base for J; bases not matched to a gene: 13. CDR1 SGHNT and CDR2 YYREEE come from the germline V gene (reference sequence). The CDR3 contains 20 residues. CDR3 loop: CASSLALGQGASARTDTQYF. For the CDR3, the DNA is TGTGCCAGCAGCTTGGCCCTTGGACAGGGGGCTTCCGCTCGCACAGATACGCAGTATTTT.

This chain links TRBV19 with TRBJ1-5, with TRBD1 identical over 10 bases. CDR3 length: 17 amino acids. Germline V gives CDR1 LNHDA, CDR2 SQIVND (reference sequence). The ends lost 4 bases at V and 3 bases at J; junction bases unmatched: 9. The CDR3 loop is CASSKRQGASTNQPQHF. DNA for the CDR3: TGTGCCAGTAGTAAGCGACAGGGGGCCAGCACCAATCAGCCCCAGCATTTT. The whole variable domain, filled in from reference TRBV19 and TRBJ1-5, reads DGGITQSPKYLFRKEGQNVTLSCEQNLNHDAMYWYRQDPGQGLRLIYYSQIVNDFQKGDIAEGYSVSREKKESFPLTVTSAQKNPTAFYLCASSKRQGASTNQPQHFGDGTRLSIL.

The rearrangement links TRBV5-8 to TRBJ1-2, with D tentatively TRBD1 (6 bases). V shed 5 bases and J shed 4 bases, with 12 bases lying between them. The CDR3 runs 13 residues. Germline CDR1 and CDR2: SGHTS and YDEGEE. CDR3 in amino acids: CASSYTGFYGYTF. The DNA for the CDR3 is TGTGCCAGCAGTTATACAGGGTTCTATGGCTACACCTTC. Filled out from reference TRBV5-8 and TRBJ1-2, the complete variable domain reads EAGVTQSPTHLIKTRGQQATLRCSPISGHTSVYWYQQALGLGLQFLLWYDEGEERNRGNFPPRFSGRQFPNYSSELNVNALELEDSALYLCASSYTGFYGYTFGSGTRLTVV.

The gene calls are TRBV12-2 and TRBJ1-1; the tabulated D call, TRBD1, remains unverified against the DNA. TRBV12-2 is a documented pseudogene. This CDR3 is built from 14 residues. CDR3 DNA: TGTGCAAGTCGCCCCTCCTTTGGCCACACTGAAGCTTTCTTT. This sequence encodes CASRPSFGHTEAFF.

The chain employs TRBV11-2 and TRBJ2-7; 7 nucleotides align to TRBD2. The CDR3 totals 13 residues. Germline values: CDR1 SGHAT, CDR2 FQNNGV. With 3 bases clipped from V and 5 bases from J, the junction kept 4 bases outside the gene matches. The CDR3 DNA reads as TGTGCCAGCAGCTTGGCGGGAGTGGACGAGCAGTACTTC. This gives the protein CASSLAGVDEQYF.

The genes are TRBV11-3 and TRBJ2-1, with a weak D call TRBD2 (6 bases). Trimming took off 1 base at V and 4 bases at J, with 8 bases between the two ends. CDR1 and CDR2 (germline): SGHNT, YENEEA. This CDR3 has 14 amino acids. The CDR3 DNA sequence: TGTGCCAGCAGCTTAGGCGGGAAATACAATGAGCAGTTCTTC. It encodes CASSLGGKYNEQFF.

This chain connects TRBV4-2 to TRBJ2-1, with D maybe TRBD1 (5 bases). V was clipped by 6 bases and J by 10 bases, with 16 bases between them. The CDR3 runs 13 residues. The V gene's germline CDR1 is LGHNA and CDR2 YNFKEQ. As DNA, the CDR3 is TGTGCCAGCAGTCACAAACCTGACAGCGAGCAGTTCTTC. Its translation is CASSHKPDSEQFF.

This clone was counted between two and nine times. The rearrangement uses TRBV24-1 and TRBJ2-1; possible D gene TRBD1, 5 bases. From germline, CDR1 is KGHDR and CDR2 SFDVKD. The CDR3 totals 13 residues. Trimming pared 4 bases from V and 7 bases from J, leaving 10 bases between. The CDR3, as DNA: TGTGCCACCAGTGACACAAACAGGAATGAGCAGTTCTTC. Its protein product is CATSDTNRNEQFF.